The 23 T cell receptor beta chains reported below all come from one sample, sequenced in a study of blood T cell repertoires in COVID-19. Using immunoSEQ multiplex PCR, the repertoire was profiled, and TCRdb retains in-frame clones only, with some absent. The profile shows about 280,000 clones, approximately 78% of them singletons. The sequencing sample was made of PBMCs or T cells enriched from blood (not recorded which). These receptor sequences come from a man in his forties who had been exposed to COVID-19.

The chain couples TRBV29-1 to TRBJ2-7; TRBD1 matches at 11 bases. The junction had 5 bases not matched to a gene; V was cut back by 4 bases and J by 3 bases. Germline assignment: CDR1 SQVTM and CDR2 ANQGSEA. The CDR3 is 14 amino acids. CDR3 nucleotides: TGCAGCGTTGTTGATGGGACAGGGGGCTACGAGCAGTACTTC. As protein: CSVVDGTGGYEQYF.

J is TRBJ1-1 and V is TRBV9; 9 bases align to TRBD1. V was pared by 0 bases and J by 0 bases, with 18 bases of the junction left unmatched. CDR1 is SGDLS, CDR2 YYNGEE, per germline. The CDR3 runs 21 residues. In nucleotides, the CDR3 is TGTGCCAGCAGCGTAGATGGTCGTGCCGGGACAGGGATATCCGTGAACACTGAAGCTTTCTTT. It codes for CASSVDGRAGTGISVNTEAFF.

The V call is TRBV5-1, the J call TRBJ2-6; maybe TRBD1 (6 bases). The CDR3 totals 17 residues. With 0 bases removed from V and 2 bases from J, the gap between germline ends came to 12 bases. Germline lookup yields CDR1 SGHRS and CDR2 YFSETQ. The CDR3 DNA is TGCGCCAGCAGCTTGGCACGGCGGACAGCTGGGGCCAACGTCCTGACTTTC. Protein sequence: CASSLARRTAGANVLTF. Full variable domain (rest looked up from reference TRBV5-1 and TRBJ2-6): KAGVTQTPRYLIKTRGQQVTLSCSPISGHRSVSWYQQTPGQGLQFLFEYFSETQRNKGNFPGRFSGRQFSNSRSEMNVSTLELGDSALYLCASSLARRTAGANVLTFGAGSRLTVL.

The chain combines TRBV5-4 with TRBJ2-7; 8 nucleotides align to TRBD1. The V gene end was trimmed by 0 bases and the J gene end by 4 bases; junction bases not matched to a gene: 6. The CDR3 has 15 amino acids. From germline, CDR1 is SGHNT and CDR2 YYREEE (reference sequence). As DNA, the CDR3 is TGTGCCAGCAGCTTGGGGGGGACAGGATTTTACGAGCAGTACTTC. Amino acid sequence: CASSLGGTGFYEQYF. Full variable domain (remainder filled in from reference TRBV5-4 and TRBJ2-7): ETGVTQSPTHLIKTRGQQVTLRCSSQSGHNTVSWYQQALGQGPQFIFQYYREEENGRGNFPPRFSGLQFPNYSSELNVNALELDDSALYLCASSLGGTGFYEQYFGPGTRLTVT.

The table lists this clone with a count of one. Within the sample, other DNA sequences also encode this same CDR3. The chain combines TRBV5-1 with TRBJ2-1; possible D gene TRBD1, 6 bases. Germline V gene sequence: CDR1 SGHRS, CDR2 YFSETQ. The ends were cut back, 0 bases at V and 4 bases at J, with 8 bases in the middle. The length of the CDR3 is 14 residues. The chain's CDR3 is CASSLADSYNEQFF. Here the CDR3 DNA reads TGCGCCAGCAGCTTGGCGGACAGTTACAATGAGCAGTTCTTC. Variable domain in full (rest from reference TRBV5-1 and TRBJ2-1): KAGVTQTPRYLIKTRGQQVTLSCSPISGHRSVSWYQQTPGQGLQFLFEYFSETQRNKGNFPGRFSGRQFSNSRSEMNVSTLELGDSALYLCASSLADSYNEQFFGPGTRLTVL.

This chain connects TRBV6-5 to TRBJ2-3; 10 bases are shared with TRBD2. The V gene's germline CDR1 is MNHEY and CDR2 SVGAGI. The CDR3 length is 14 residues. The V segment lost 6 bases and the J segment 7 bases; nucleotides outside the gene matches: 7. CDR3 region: CASRVAGGGNTQYF. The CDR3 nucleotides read TGTGCCAGCAGGGTAGCGGGAGGTGGAAATACGCAGTATTTT.

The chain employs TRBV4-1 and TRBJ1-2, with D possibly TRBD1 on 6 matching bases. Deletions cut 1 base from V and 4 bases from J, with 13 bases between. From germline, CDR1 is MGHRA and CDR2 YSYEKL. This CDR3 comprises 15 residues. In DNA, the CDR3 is TGCGCCAGCAGCCAAGGACCAGGGGAAATCTATGGCTACACCTTC. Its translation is CASSQGPGEIYGYTF.

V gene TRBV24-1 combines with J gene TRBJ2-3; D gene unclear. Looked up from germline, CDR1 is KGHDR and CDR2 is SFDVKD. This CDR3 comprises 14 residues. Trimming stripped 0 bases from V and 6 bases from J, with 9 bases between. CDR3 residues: CATSDLRVADTQYF. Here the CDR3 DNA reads TGTGCCACCAGTGATTTGCGGGTAGCCGATACGCAGTATTTT.

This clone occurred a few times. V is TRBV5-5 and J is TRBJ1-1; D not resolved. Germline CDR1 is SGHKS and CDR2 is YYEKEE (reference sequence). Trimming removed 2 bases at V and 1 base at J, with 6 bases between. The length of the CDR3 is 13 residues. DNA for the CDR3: TGTGCCAGCAGCTTTAGAGGGAACACTGAAGCTTTCTTT. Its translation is CASSFRGNTEAFF.

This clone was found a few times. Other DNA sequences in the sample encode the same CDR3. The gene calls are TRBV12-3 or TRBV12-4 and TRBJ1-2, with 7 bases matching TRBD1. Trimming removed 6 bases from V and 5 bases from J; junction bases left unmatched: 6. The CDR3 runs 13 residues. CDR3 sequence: CASRGTANYGYTF. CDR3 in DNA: TGTGCCAGCAGGGGGACAGCGAATTATGGCTACACCTTC.

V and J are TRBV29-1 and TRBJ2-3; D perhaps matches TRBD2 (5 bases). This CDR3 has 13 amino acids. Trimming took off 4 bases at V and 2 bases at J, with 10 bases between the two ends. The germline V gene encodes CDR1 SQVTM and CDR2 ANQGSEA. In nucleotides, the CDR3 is TGCAGCGTTGCTGCGAGGGACACAGATACGCAGTATTTT. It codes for CSVAARDTDTQYF.

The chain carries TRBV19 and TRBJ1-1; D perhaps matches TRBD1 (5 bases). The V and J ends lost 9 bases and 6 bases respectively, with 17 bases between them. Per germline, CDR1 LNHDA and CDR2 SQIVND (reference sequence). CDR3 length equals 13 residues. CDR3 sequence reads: CASTPGGVAEAFF. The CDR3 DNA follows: TGTGCCAGCACCCCTGGGGGGGTGGCTGAAGCTTTCTTT.

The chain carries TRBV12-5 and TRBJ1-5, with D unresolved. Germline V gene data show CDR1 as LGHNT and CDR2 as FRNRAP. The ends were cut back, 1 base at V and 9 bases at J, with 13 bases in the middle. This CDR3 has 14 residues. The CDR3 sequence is CASGLDRSSTPQHF. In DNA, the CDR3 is TGTGCTAGTGGTTTGGATCGGAGCAGCACGCCCCAGCATTTT.

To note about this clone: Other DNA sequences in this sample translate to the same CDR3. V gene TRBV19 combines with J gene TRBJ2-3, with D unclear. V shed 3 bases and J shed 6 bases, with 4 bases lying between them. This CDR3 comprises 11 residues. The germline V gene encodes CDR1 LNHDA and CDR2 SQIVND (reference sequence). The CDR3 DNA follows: TGTGCCAGTAGTATTGGCGATACGCAGTATTTT. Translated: CASSIGDTQYF.

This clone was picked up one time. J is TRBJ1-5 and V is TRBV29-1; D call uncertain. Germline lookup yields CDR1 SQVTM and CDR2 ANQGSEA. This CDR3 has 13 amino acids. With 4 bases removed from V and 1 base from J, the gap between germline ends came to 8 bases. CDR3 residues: CSVVSGSNQPQHF. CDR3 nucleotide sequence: TGCAGCGTTGTTTCGGGGAGCAATCAGCCCCAGCATTTT.

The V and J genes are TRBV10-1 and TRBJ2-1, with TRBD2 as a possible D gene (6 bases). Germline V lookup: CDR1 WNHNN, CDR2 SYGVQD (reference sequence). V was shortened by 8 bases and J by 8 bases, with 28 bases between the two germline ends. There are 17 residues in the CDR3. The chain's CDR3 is CASWTPRPGEILHEQFF. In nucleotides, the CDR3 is TGCGCCAGCTGGACCCCCCGTCCGGGGGAGATACTCCATGAGCAGTTCTTC.

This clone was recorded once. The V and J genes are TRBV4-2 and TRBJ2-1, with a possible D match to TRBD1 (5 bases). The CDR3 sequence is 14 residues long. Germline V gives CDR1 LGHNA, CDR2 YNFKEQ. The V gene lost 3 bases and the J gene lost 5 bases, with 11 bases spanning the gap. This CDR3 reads CASSQDSRDNEQFF. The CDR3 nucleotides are TGTGCCAGCAGCCAGGATAGCAGGGACAATGAGCAGTTCTTC.

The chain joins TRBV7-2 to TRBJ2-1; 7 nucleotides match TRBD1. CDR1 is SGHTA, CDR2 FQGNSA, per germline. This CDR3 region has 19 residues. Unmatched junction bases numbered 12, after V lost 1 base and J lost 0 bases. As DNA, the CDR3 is TGTGCCAGCAGCTTAGTTAGCCCGGGGTCAGGGGGCTCCTACAATGAGCAGTTCTTC. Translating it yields CASSLVSPGSGGSYNEQFF.

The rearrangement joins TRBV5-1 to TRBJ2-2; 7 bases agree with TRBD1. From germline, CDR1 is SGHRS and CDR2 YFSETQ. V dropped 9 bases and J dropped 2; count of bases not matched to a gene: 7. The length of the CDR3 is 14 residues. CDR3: CATARQGNTGELFF. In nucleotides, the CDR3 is TGCGCCACGGCCAGACAGGGAAACACCGGGGAGCTGTTTTTT.

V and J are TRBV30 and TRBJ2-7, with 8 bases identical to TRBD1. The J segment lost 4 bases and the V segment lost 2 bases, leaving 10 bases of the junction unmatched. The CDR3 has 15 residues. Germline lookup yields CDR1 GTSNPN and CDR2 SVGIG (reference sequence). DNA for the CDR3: TGTGCCTGGAGTTCCCGGCGGACAGGGAAATACGAGCAGTACTTC. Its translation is CAWSSRRTGKYEQYF.

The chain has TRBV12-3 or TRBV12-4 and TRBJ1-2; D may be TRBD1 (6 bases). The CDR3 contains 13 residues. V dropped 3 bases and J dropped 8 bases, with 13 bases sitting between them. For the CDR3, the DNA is TGTGCCAGCAGTTTGCCAGGGGCGAGCGGCTACACCTTC. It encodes CASSLPGASGYTF.

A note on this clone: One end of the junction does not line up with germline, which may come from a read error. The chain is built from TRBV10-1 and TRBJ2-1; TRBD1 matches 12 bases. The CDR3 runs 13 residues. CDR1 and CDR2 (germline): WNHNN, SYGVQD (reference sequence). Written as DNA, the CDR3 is TGCGCGAGCAGCGGGACAGGGGGCGATGAGCAGTTCTTC. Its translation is CASSGTGGDEQFF.

The CDR3 DNA follows: TGTGCCAGTAGTACAAACAGGGCTTCTCTACAAGAGACCCAGTACTTC. Protein product: CASSTNRASLQETQYF. This rearrangement joins TRBV19 to TRBJ2-5, with a weak D call TRBD1 (6 bases). This CDR3 has 16 residues. Trimming shortened V by 4 bases and J by 2 bases, and 17 bases separated the two germline ends. Germline CDR1 LNHDA, CDR2 SQIVND (reference sequence).